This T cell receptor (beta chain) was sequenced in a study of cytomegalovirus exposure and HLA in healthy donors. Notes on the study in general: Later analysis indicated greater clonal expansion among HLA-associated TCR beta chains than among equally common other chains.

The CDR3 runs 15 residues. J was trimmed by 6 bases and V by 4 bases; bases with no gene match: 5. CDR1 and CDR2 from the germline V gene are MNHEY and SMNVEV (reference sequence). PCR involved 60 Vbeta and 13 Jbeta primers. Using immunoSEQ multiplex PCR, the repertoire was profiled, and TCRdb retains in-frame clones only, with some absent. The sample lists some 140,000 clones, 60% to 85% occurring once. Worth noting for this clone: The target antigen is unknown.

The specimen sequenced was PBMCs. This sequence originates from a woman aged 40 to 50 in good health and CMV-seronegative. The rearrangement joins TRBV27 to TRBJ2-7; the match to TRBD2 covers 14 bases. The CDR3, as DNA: TGTGCCAGCAGTTCGGGGACTAGCGGGAGATCCGAGCAGTACTTC. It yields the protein CASSSGTSGRSEQYF.